This T cell receptor (beta chain) was sequenced during a study of cytomegalovirus exposure and HLA in healthy donors. Study results and caveats: More clonal expansion characterized HLA-associated TCR beta chains than equally common others in a later analysis.

Points on this clone: Its antigen is as yet unknown.

This PCR relied on a set of 60 Vbeta primers and 13 Jbeta primers. The protocol was immunoSEQ multiplex PCR, while the TCRdb copy is restricted to in-frame clones and leaves out a portion. The sample records about 31,000 clones, 87% being singletons. The CDR3 has 12 amino acids. V dropped 5 bases and J dropped 6 bases, with 10 bases sitting between them. From germline, CDR1 is SEHNR and CDR2 FQNEAQ (reference sequence). Sequenced input: PBMCs. This receptor was identified in a boy aged 5-17 years in good health and CMV-seronegative. The rearrangement uses TRBV7-9 and TRBJ1-1; D not certain. CDR3 in amino acids: CASSRTAPEAFF. CDR3 sequence (DNA): TGTGCCAGCAGCCGGACTGCCCCTGAAGCTTTCTTT.